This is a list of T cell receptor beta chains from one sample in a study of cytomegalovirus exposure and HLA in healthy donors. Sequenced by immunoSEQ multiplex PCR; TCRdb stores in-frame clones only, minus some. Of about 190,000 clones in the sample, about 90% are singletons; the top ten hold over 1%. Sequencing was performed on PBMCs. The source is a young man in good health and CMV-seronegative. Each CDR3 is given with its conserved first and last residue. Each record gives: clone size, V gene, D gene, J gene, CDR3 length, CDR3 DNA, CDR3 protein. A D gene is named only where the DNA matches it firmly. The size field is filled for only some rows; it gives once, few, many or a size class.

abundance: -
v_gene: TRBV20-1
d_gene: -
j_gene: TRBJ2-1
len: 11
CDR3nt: TGCAGTGCTAGACAGGGCAATGAGCAGTTCTTC
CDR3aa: CSARQGNEQFF

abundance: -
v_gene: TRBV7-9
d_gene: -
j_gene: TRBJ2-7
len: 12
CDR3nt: TGTGCCAGCAGGGGAGATGACTACGAGCAGTACTTC
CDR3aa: CASRGDDYEQYF

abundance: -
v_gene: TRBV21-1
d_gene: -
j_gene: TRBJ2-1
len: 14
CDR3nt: TGTGCCAGCAGCCCCGGGACTAGCTACAATGAGCAGTTCTTC
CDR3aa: CASSPGTSYNEQFF

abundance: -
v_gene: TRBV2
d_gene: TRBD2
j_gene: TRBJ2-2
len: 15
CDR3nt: TGTGCCAGCAGCGGACTAGCCGGGAAAGCCGGGGAGCTGTTTTTT
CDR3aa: CASSGLAGKAGELFF

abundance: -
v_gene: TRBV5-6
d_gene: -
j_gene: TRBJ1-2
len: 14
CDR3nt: TGTGCCAGCACCTGGGGAGAAGCTAACTATGGCTACACCTTC
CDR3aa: CASTWGEANYGYTF

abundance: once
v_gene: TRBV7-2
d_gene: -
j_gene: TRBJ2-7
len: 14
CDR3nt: TGTGCCAGCAGCCCCCCGGTATTCAGGGACGAGCAGTACTTC
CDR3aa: CASSPPVFRDEQYF

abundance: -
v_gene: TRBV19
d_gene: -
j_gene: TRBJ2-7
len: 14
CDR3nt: TGTGCCAGTAGTATAGTTGGACAGACCTACGAGCAGTACTTC
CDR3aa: CASSIVGQTYEQYF

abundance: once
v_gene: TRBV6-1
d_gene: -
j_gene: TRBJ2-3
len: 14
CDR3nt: TGTGCCAGCAGTGTAAGGCGGGTCACAGATACGCAGTATTTT
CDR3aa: CASSVRRVTDTQYF

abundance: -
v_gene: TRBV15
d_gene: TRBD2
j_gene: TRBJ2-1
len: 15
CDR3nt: TGTGCCACCAGCAGGGGACTAGCGGGAGGCAATGAGCAGTTCTTC
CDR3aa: CATSRGLAGGNEQFF

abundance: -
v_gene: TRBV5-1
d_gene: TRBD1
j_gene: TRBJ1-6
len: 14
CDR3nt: TGCGCCAGCAGCCTGACAGGGACTAATTCACCCCTCCACTTT
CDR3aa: CASSLTGTNSPLHF

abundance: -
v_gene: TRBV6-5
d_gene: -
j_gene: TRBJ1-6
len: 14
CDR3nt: TGTGCCAGCCAGGTGCCCAGGGCTAATTCACCCCTCCACTTT
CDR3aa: CASQVPRANSPLHF

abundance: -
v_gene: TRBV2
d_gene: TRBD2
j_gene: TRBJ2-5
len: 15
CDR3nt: TGTGCCAGCAGGCGACTAGCGGGAGTCGGGGAGACCCAGTACTTC
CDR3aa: CASRRLAGVGETQYF

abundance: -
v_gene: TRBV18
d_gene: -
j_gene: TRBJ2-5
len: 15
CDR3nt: TGTGCCAGCTCACCACAGAACAGGGACCAAGAGACCCAGTACTTC
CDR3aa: CASSPQNRDQETQYF

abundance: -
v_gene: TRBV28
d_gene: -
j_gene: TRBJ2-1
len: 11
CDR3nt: TGTGCCAGCAGGGGGACTTTTGAGCAGTTCTTC
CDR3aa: CASRGTFEQFF

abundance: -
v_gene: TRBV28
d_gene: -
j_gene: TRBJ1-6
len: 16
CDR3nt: TGTGCCAGCAGTAGGGGAGGGGGACGGAGAAATTCACCCCTCCACTTT
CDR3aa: CASSRGGGRRNSPLHF

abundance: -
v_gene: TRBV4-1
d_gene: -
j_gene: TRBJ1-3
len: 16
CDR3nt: TGCGCCAGCAGCCAAGAAGCACCAGGGGAAGGAAACACCATATATTTT
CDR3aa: CASSQEAPGEGNTIYF

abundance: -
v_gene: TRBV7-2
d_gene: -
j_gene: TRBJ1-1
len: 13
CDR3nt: TGTGCCAGCAGGCCAGGGTGGGACACTGAAGCTTTCTTT
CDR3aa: CASRPGWDTEAFF

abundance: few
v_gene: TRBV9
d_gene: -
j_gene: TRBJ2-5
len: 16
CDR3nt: TGTGCCAGCAGCCACGGCCCACAGCTCGTCCTGAAGACCCAGTACTTC
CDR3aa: CASSHGPQLVLKTQYF

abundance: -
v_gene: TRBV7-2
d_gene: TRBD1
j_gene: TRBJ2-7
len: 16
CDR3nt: TGTGCCAGCAGCCGAATCGACACAGGGGGCCCCCACGAGCAGTACTTC
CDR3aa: CASSRIDTGGPHEQYF

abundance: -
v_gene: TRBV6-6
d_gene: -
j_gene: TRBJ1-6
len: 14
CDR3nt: TGTGCCAGCAGTCCCAAGAGGCAGAATTCACCCCTCCACTTT
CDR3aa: CASSPKRQNSPLHF

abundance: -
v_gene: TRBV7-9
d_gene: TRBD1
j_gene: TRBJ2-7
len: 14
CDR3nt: TGTGCCAGCAGCGGGACAGGGGTCTCCTACGAGCAGTACTTC
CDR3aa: CASSGTGVSYEQYF

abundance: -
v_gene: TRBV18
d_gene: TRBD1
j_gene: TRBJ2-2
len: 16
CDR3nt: TGTGCCAGCTCACCGGGACAGGGACGAAACACCGGGGAGCTGTTTTTT
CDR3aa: CASSPGQGRNTGELFF

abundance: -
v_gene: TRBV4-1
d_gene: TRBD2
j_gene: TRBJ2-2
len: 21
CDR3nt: TGCGCCAGCAGCCAAGTGGGACTAGCGGGAGGGCTTCGAACGAACACCGGGGAGCTGTTTTTT
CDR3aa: CASSQVGLAGGLRTNTGELFF

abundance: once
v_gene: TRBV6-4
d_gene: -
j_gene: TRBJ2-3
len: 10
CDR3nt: TGTGCCATATATTCGGATACGCAGTATTTT
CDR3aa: CAIYSDTQYF

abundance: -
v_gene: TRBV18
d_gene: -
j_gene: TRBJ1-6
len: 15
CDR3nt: TGTGCCAGCTCACCACAGGGGCAGTGGAATTCACCCCTCCACTTT
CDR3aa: CASSPQGQWNSPLHF

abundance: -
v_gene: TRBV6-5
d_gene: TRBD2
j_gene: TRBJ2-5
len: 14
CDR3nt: TGTGCCAGTATCAGCGGGGGGGCCCAAGAGACCCAGTACTTC
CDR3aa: CASISGGAQETQYF

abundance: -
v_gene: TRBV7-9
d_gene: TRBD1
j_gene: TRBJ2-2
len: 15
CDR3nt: TGTGCCAGCAGCAGAAGCCAGGGGGACACCGGGGAGCTGTTTTTT
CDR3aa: CASSRSQGDTGELFF

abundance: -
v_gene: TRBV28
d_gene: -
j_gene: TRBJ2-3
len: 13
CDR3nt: TGTGCCAGCAGTCCTACCGGGACAGATACGCAGTATTTT
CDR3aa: CASSPTGTDTQYF

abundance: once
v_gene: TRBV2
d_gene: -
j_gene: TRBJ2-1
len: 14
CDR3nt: TGTGCCAGCAGTCCCGGATTGTTAGCATATGAGCAGTTCTTC
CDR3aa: CASSPGLLAYEQFF

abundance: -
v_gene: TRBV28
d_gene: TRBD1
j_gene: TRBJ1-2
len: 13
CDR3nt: TGTGCCAGCAGTCACCACGACAGGGTTGGCTACACCTTC
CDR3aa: CASSHHDRVGYTF

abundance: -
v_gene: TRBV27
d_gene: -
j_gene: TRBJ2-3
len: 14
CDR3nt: TGTGCCAGCAGACCCCTGGGACACACAGATACGCAGTATTTT
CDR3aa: CASRPLGHTDTQYF

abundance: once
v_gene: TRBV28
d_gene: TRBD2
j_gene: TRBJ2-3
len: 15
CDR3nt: TGTGCCAGCAGTTTACGCCGCGGGAGAACAGATACGCAGTATTTT
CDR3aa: CASSLRRGRTDTQYF

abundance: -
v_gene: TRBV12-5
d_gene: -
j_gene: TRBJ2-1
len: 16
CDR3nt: TGTGCTAGTGGTTCCTCCTCGAGGGTCCCGTGGCATGAGCAGTTCTTC
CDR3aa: CASGSSSRVPWHEQFF